This TCR beta chain is drawn from a study of CD8 T cells in ankylosing spondylitis. Regarding this clonotype: Antigen specificity is unknown. At one boundary the junction diverges from the germline segment, which might be a read error.

The germline V gene encodes CDR1 SGHTA and CDR2 FQGNSA. CDR3 length: 11 residues. Whole-study findings and limits: Disease-associated clones were reportedly significantly overrepresented in matched ankylosing spondylitis synovial fluid. Relatively scarce in peripheral blood, disease-linked clones were CD8+. Earlier literature documents some of the motif variants in reactive arthritis synovial fluid and blood. Among TCR beta sequences, a motif of fewer than 10 highly homologous variants appeared characteristic of ankylosing spondylitis blood.

As the method for making TCR beta libraries, quantitative 5'-RACE with molecular barcodes was used. Each CDR3 protein gets one entry after TCRdb re-called the 5' RACE reads with MiXCR. The sample lists under 950,000 distinct CDR3 sequences; 15% to 20% were seen once. The sequencing input was blood, either unsorted or a sorted T cell fraction (not recorded which). The J gene is TRBJ2-5, the V gene TRBV7-2, with 8 positions matching TRBD2. This receptor was identified in a male donor with ankylosing spondylitis. CDR3 sequence: CASSSPTSVFF. The CDR3 DNA is TGTGCCAGCAGCTCTCCGACTAGCGTTTTCTTC.